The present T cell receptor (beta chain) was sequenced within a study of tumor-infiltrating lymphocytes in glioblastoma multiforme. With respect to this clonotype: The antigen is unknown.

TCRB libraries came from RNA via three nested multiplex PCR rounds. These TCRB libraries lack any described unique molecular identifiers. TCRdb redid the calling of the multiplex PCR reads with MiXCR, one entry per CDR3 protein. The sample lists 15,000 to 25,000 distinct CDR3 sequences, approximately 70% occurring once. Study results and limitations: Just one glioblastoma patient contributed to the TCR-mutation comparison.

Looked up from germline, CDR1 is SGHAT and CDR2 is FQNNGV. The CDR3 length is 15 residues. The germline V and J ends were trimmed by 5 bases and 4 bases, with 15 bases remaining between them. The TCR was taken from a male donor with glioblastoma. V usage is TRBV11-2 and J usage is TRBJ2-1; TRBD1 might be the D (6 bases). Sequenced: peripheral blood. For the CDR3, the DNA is TGTGCCAGCAGCGCGAGGCAGGGGAATTACAATGAGCAGTTCTTC. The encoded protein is CASSARQGNYNEQFF.